This T cell receptor beta chain was found in a study of T cells of healthy individuals (dated 2018 in TCRdb). This clonotype was seen many times. No antigen is known for it. No clone much larger than this one lies a single base away; base qualities are absent. Library method: 5' RACE. This sample was sequenced with an Illumina MiSeq. Using fastp at Q25 and MiXCR, TCRdb reprocessed the public reads and kept productive beta chains. Here each entry gathers all rows of one CDR3 protein and keeps the most common genes and DNA. The sample data list 45,000 to 60,000 distinct CDR3 sequences, and about 15% of these were observed just once. 15% to 20% of the sample is held by the ten biggest clonotypes. The source of this sequence is a human donor in good health.

The DNA sequence reads TGTGCCAGCAGCTTAGACAACGGACTAGCGGGGGACACAGATACGCAGTATTTT. Its product reads: CASSLDNGLAGDTDTQYF. The chain was built from TRBV11-2 and TRBJ2-3, with 13 junctional bases fitting TRBD2. According to the germline V gene, CDR1 reads SGHAT and CDR2 reads FQNNGV. V loses 0 bases at its end and J loses 2 bases; junction bases beyond the gene matches: 5. Measured from the cysteine to the phenylalanine, the CDR3 is 18 residues long. Only the CDR3 portion is preserved as DNA: 54 bases, with reading frame beginning at the first base.